A single sample gave rise to the 24 T cell receptor beta chains below, sequenced in a study of cytomegalovirus exposure and HLA in healthy donors. Primers included in the PCR were 60 Vbeta and 13 Jbeta primers. TCRdb's table, derived via immunoSEQ multiplex PCR, lists solely in-frame clones and lacks some. The table gives around 40,000 clones; the top ten clones make up about 6% of it. The source material was PBMCs. The receptors derive from a human donor in good health.

This chain joins TRBV6-5 and TRBJ1-5; 7 nucleotides align to TRBD1. Germline-derived CDR1 and CDR2 are MNHEY and SVGAGI. The CDR3 is 15 residues long. J was trimmed by 8 bases and V by 0 bases; bases with no gene match: 7. In DNA, the CDR3 is TGTGCCAGCAGTTACTCAGGGGGCGTCGCGGAGCCCCAGCATTTT. This encodes CASSYSGGVAEPQHF.

The chain joins TRBV5-4 to TRBJ2-2, with D unclear. V lost 4 bases and J 0 bases, leaving 7 bases between the germline ends. The CDR3 length is 14 residues. Germline CDR1 reads SGHNT; CDR2 reads YYREEE (reference sequence). The CDR3 DNA reads as TGTGCCAGCAGCCCCAGGCCGAACACCGGGGAGCTGTTTTTT. Protein product: CASSPRPNTGELFF.

The chain carries TRBV7-9 and TRBJ1-5, with no clear D. Germline-derived CDR1 and CDR2 are SEHNR and FQNEAQ (reference sequence). The CDR3 loop spans 12 amino acids. Trimming took 1 base from V and 11 from J, leaving 9 bases between them. The CDR3 DNA reads as TGTGCCAGCAGCTTAGACGCAACGGCCCAGCATTTT. Its protein product is CASSLDATAQHF.

A note on this clone: Relative to the germline gene, one junction end is altered; a read error may explain this. This chain connects TRBV30 to TRBJ2-3; D is possibly TRBD2 (5 bases). CDR1 is GTSNPN, CDR2 SVGIG, per germline (reference sequence). This CDR3 is built from 15 residues. Here the CDR3 reads CAGSVPVLSTDTQYF. The CDR3 DNA follows: TGTGCCGGGAGTGTACCGGTCCTTAGCACAGATACGCAGTATTTT.

V and J are TRBV6-6 and TRBJ1-1; D gene uncertain. This CDR3 is 12 amino acids long. Trimming took off 6 bases at V and 3 bases at J, with 8 bases between the two ends. Germline-derived CDR1 and CDR2 are MNHNY and SVGAGI (reference sequence). In DNA form, the CDR3 reads TGTGCCAGCAGCTCCAGGCACACTGAAGCTTTCTTT. It encodes CASSSRHTEAFF.

The chain recombines TRBV5-6 with TRBJ2-5; perhaps TRBD1 as D (5 bases). V was cut by 4 bases and J by 6 bases, with 19 bases left in between. The CDR3 is 15 amino acids. The germline V gene encodes CDR1 SGHDT and CDR2 YYEEEE. The CDR3 here is CASSPLSGRVQTQYF. Written as DNA, the CDR3 is TGTGCCAGCAGCCCCCTTTCGGGCAGGGTCCAGACCCAGTACTTC.

The chain couples TRBV18 to TRBJ2-1; TRBD2 matches 7 bases. Germline lookup yields CDR1 KGHSH and CDR2 LQKENI. V shed 3 bases and J 7 bases; nucleotides not matched to a gene: 9. This CDR3 comprises 15 residues. CDR3 amino acids: CASSPTSGIGNEQFF. CDR3 in DNA: TGTGCCAGCTCACCCACGAGCGGGATTGGGAATGAGCAGTTCTTC.

This chain connects TRBV5-1 to TRBJ1-2; no clear D. CDR3 length: 12 amino acids. The V end was cut by 3 bases, the J end by 8 bases, with 11 bases between. Germline V gives CDR1 SGHRS, CDR2 YFSETQ. The DNA of the CDR3 is TGCGCCAGCAGCTCAAAGGGAGGCGGCTACACCTTC. It encodes CASSSKGGGYTF. The whole variable domain, remainder taken from reference TRBV5-1 and TRBJ1-2, is KAGVTQTPRYLIKTRGQQVTLSCSPISGHRSVSWYQQTPGQGLQFLFEYFSETQRNKGNFPGRFSGRQFSNSRSEMNVSTLELGDSALYLCASSSKGGGYTFGSGTRLTVV.

This chain joins TRBV30 and TRBJ2-1; possibly TRBD1 for D (5 bases). V gave up 8 bases and J gave up 4 bases, with 12 bases separating them. The length of the CDR3 is 12 residues. CDR1 is GTSNPN, CDR2 SVGIG, per germline (reference sequence). The CDR3 DNA reads TGTGCCATATCTAGGGGTTACAATGAGCAGTTCTTC. It yields the protein CAISRGYNEQFF.

The chain combines TRBV6-1 with TRBJ1-6; a possible D gene is TRBD1 (6 bases). CDR3 length equals 14 residues. In germline, CDR1 is MNHNS, CDR2 SASEGT. Between the trimmed V and J ends, which lost 5 bases and 7 bases, there was a span of 12 bases. The CDR3 loop is CASSRERGNSPLHF. In DNA, the CDR3 is TGTGCCAGCAGTCGGGAAAGGGGGAATTCACCCCTCCACTTT.

This rearrangement joins TRBV5-1 to TRBJ2-7; no reliable D call. CDR1 SGHRS and CDR2 YFSETQ come from the germline V gene. The length of the CDR3 is 14 residues. The V and J ends lost 0 bases and 5 bases respectively, with 12 bases between them. In nucleotides, the CDR3 is TGCGCCAGCAGCTTGGCGCCGGAGTTGAACGAGCAGTACTTC. Translation: CASSLAPELNEQYF.

This chain connects TRBV7-9 to TRBJ2-1; D gene uncertain. The germline gives CDR1 SEHNR, CDR2 FQNEAQ (reference sequence). The CDR3 is made up of 16 amino acids. V lost 2 bases and J 6 bases, leaving 17 bases between the germline ends. The CDR3 coding sequence is TGTGCCAGCAGCTTACGGTCGGTAGCTGGATCCAATGAGCAGTTCTTC. The encoded protein is CASSLRSVAGSNEQFF.

This chain uses TRBV30 with TRBJ2-6; 7 bases are shared with TRBD1. Germline CDR1 reads GTSNPN; CDR2 reads SVGIG (reference sequence). V lost 8 bases and J lost 2; bases outside the gene matches: 6. This CDR3 comprises 14 residues. Here the CDR3 DNA reads TGTGCCCGGGACAGACTTGCTGGGGCCAACGTCCTGACTTTC. It specifies CARDRLAGANVLTF.

This chain joins TRBV2 and TRBJ2-3, with TRBD1 matching over 7 bases. Germline values: CDR1 SNHLY, CDR2 FYNNEI. The CDR3 spans 15 residues. The junction had 3 bases not matched to a gene; V was cut back by 3 bases and J by 0 bases. The CDR3 DNA reads TGTGCCAGCAGTGACGGGACAGCTAGCACAGATACGCAGTATTTT. Translation: CASSDGTASTDTQYF.

The chain recombines TRBV7-9 with TRBJ1-1; 7 nucleotides agree with TRBD1. Germline values: CDR1 SEHNR, CDR2 FQNEAQ (reference sequence). The CDR3 contains 15 residues. Germline trimming cut 5 bases from V and 1 base from J; bases unmatched to any gene: 7. CDR3 sequence reads: CASSPPTGRNTEAFF. As DNA, the CDR3 is TGTGCCAGCAGCCCGCCGACAGGGCGGAACACTGAAGCTTTCTTT.

The chain recombines TRBV18 with TRBJ1-5; D is possibly TRBD1 (5 bases). The V gene's germline CDR1 is KGHSH and CDR2 LQKENI. The V end was cut by 6 bases, the J end by 4 bases, with 10 bases between. This CDR3 spans 13 amino acids. In DNA, the CDR3 is TGTGCCAGCTCGCTGACAGTGAATCAGCCCCAGCATTTT. Translating it yields CASSLTVNQPQHF.

This rearrangement joins TRBV18 to TRBJ1-1; D uncertain. The germline CDR1 and CDR2 sequences are KGHSH and LQKENI. There are 15 residues in the CDR3. V lost 4 bases, J lost 5 bases, and 17 bases lay in between. CDR3 region: CASSQSEAPRTEAFF. The CDR3 region has the DNA TGTGCCAGCTCACAAAGCGAGGCCCCGAGGACTGAAGCTTTCTTT. Full variable domain (outside the CDR3, taken from reference TRBV18 and TRBJ1-1): NAGVMQNPRHLVRRRGQEARLRCSPMKGHSHVYWYRQLPEEGLKFMVYLQKENIIDESGMPKERFSAEFPKEGPSILRIQQVVRGDSAAYFCASSQSEAPRTEAFFGQGTRLTVV.

The J gene is TRBJ1-1, the V gene TRBV6-1, with TRBD1 matching 11 bases. V lost 4 bases, J lost 3 bases, and 4 bases stayed unmatched. CDR3 length equals 15 residues. The germline CDR1 and CDR2 sequences are MNHNS and SASEGT. DNA for the CDR3: TGTGCCAGCAGTGGCCCGGACAGGGGGCACACTGAAGCTTTCTTT. Translating gives CASSGPDRGHTEAFF.

The V and J genes are TRBV30 and TRBJ2-1, with D uncertain. This CDR3 spans 13 amino acids. The V gene's germline CDR1 is GTSNPN and CDR2 SVGIG (reference sequence). Trimming removed 3 bases from V and 5 bases from J, with 11 bases in between. The CDR3 loop reads CAWSTGLDNEQFF. In DNA, the CDR3 is TGTGCCTGGAGCACGGGTCTTGACAATGAGCAGTTCTTC.

In regard to this clone: One end of the junction is discordant with germline, which a read error may explain. This chain links TRBV10-2 with TRBJ2-5; D might be TRBD2 (6 bases). Germline values: CDR1 WSHSY, CDR2 SAAADI. The CDR3 runs 13 residues. The CDR3 spells CASSESPGLTIDF. For the CDR3, the DNA is TGCGCCAGCAGTGAGTCACCGGGACTGACGATTGACTTC.

The chain combines TRBV19 with TRBJ1-1; TRBD1 matches at 7 bases. V gave up 5 bases and J gave up 10 bases; unmatched junction bases: 7. CDR3 length: 12 amino acids. Germline V gene sequence: CDR1 LNHDA, CDR2 SQIVND (reference sequence). CDR3 DNA sequence: TGTGCCAGTAGTTTTGACAGGGACGGAGCTTTCTTT. Encoded protein: CASSFDRDGAFF.

V and J are TRBV27 and TRBJ2-7; TRBD1 matches at 9 bases. The trim removed 3 bases at V and 3 bases at J, leaving 12 bases unmatched. The germline V gene has CDR1 MNHEY and CDR2 SMNVEV (reference sequence). The CDR3 runs to 17 residues. In DNA form, the CDR3 reads TGTGCCAGCAGTTTTCGACCCCCGGGACAGGGCCTCTACGAGCAGTACTTC. Translating gives CASSFRPPGQGLYEQYF.

The chain combines TRBV5-4 with TRBJ1-6; 7 nucleotides match TRBD1. This CDR3 contains 16 residues. The V segment lost 4 bases and the J segment 10 bases; nucleotides outside the gene matches: 14. The germline gives CDR1 SGHNT, CDR2 YYREEE (reference sequence). The CDR3 DNA sequence: TGTGCCAGCAGCACAGGGACGACAGGGAGGTGGTCACCCCTCCACTTT. Its protein is CASSTGTTGRWSPLHF.

For this clone: Different DNA sequences within this sample yield the same CDR3. DNA for the CDR3: TGTGCCAGCAGCTCAGGCGGACTCTCCTACGAGCAGTACTTC. Its protein is CASSSGGLSYEQYF. The V call is TRBV13, the J call TRBJ2-7; maybe TRBD2 (5 bases). This CDR3 comprises 14 residues. Between the trimmed V and J ends, which lost 4 bases and 0 bases, there was a span of 10 bases. CDR1 and CDR2 from the germline V gene are PRHDT and FYEKMQ (reference sequence).